The rows below give T cell receptor beta chains drawn from one sample of a study of cytotoxic CD8 clonotypes in ibrutinib-treated CLL. Only in-frame clones appear in the TCRdb table, and some are missing; sequencing was by immunoSEQ multiplex PCR. The table records thousands of clones, around 70% of them present only once. The sample in question was PBMCs, obtained before ibrutinib treatment. All receptors come from a human donor with chronic lymphocytic leukemia. The CDR3 runs from the conserved cysteine through the conserved F or W. The D gene is left open where the match is weak. Clone size is given for some rows only: seen once, a few or many times, or a class if the clone is expanded.

j_gene: TRBJ1-4
v_gene: TRBV13
d_gene: NA
len: 17
abundance: few
CDR3aa: CASSLERQGMANEKLFF
CDR3nt: TGTGCCAGCAGCTTAGAACGGCAGGGGATGGCTAATGAAAAACTGTTTTTT

j_gene: TRBJ2-3
v_gene: TRBV2
d_gene: NA
len: 12
abundance: NA
CDR3aa: CASSETGDTQYF
CDR3nt: TGTGCCAGCAGTGAGACGGGAGATACGCAGTATTTT

j_gene: TRBJ1-3
v_gene: TRBV28
d_gene: NA
len: 15
abundance: NA
CDR3aa: CASSVKGPGGNTIYF
CDR3nt: TGTGCCAGCAGTGTGAAGGGCCCTGGGGGAAACACCATATATTTT

j_gene: TRBJ2-3
v_gene: TRBV9
d_gene: TRBD1
len: 14
abundance: NA
CDR3aa: CASSTRQGPDTQYF
CDR3nt: TGTGCCAGCAGCACCCGACAGGGACCAGATACGCAGTATTTT

j_gene: TRBJ2-5
v_gene: TRBV27
d_gene: TRBD1
len: 15
abundance: few
CDR3aa: CASYGVQGLQETQYF
CDR3nt: TGTGCCAGCTACGGAGTACAGGGGTTACAAGAGACCCAGTACTTC

j_gene: TRBJ2-5
v_gene: TRBV21-1
d_gene: NA
len: 13
abundance: NA
CDR3aa: CASSNRLAETQYF
CDR3nt: TGTGCCAGCAGCAACCGACTAGCCGAGACCCAGTACTTC

j_gene: TRBJ1-4
v_gene: TRBV9
d_gene: TRBD1
len: 15
abundance: NA
CDR3aa: CASSGGQGAGEKLFF
CDR3nt: TGTGCCAGCAGCGGAGGACAGGGGGCAGGTGAAAAACTGTTTTTT

j_gene: TRBJ2-2
v_gene: TRBV6-6
d_gene: NA
len: 14
abundance: NA
CDR3aa: CASFRGTPGGELFF
CDR3nt: TGTGCCAGCTTCCGGGGCACCCCCGGGGGGGAGCTGTTTTTT

j_gene: TRBJ1-1
v_gene: TRBV4-1
d_gene: NA
len: 16
abundance: NA
CDR3aa: CASSQEDRALFTEAFF
CDR3nt: TGCGCCAGCAGCCAAGAAGATAGGGCTTTGTTCACTGAAGCTTTCTTT

j_gene: TRBJ1-2
v_gene: TRBV6-6
d_gene: NA
len: 14
abundance: medium-sized
CDR3aa: CASSSRTDNYGYTF
CDR3nt: TGTGCCAGCAGTTCTCGGACCGATAACTATGGCTACACCTTC

j_gene: TRBJ2-1
v_gene: TRBV7-2
d_gene: NA
len: 15
abundance: NA
CDR3aa: CASSEVVGSYNEQFF
CDR3nt: TGTGCCAGCAGCGAGGTCGTGGGGAGCTACAATGAGCAGTTCTTC

j_gene: TRBJ2-3
v_gene: TRBV18
d_gene: TRBD2
len: 16
abundance: NA
CDR3aa: CASSRGLAQGTDTQYF
CDR3nt: TGTGCCAGCTCTCGGGGACTAGCGCAGGGCACAGATACGCAGTATTTT

j_gene: TRBJ2-7
v_gene: TRBV6-5
d_gene: NA
len: 14
abundance: NA
CDR3aa: CASKRQVLSYEQYF
CDR3nt: TGTGCCAGCAAGAGACAGGTCCTTTCCTACGAGCAGTACTTC

j_gene: TRBJ1-2
v_gene: TRBV16
d_gene: NA
len: 14
abundance: NA
CDR3aa: CASSHRQATTMFTF
CDR3nt: TGTGCCAGCAGCCACCGACAGGCGACTACGATGTTCACCTTC

j_gene: TRBJ2-7
v_gene: TRBV19
d_gene: TRBD2
len: 15
abundance: NA
CDR3aa: CASSTDSGSGYEQYF
CDR3nt: TGTGCCAGTAGTACGGATAGCGGGAGTGGCTACGAGCAGTACTTC

j_gene: TRBJ1-3
v_gene: TRBV5-5
d_gene: NA
len: 16
abundance: NA
CDR3aa: CASSLEVGGTGNTIYF
CDR3nt: TGTGCCAGCAGCTTAGAGGTCGGGGGCACTGGAAACACCATATATTTT

j_gene: TRBJ1-1
v_gene: TRBV4-2
d_gene: NA
len: 15
abundance: NA
CDR3aa: CASSQGGFMNTEAFF
CDR3nt: TGTGCCAGCAGCCAAGGCGGATTTATGAACACTGAAGCTTTCTTT

j_gene: TRBJ1-2
v_gene: TRBV15
d_gene: TRBD1
len: 13
abundance: NA
CDR3aa: CATSKQGSYGYTF
CDR3nt: TGTGCCACCAGCAAACAGGGGAGCTATGGCTACACCTTC

j_gene: TRBJ2-5
v_gene: TRBV6-6
d_gene: TRBD1
len: 15
abundance: few
CDR3aa: CASSDLRQGRETQYF
CDR3nt: TGTGCCAGCAGCGACCTCCGACAGGGTAGAGAGACCCAGTACTTC

j_gene: TRBJ2-7
v_gene: TRBV7-2
d_gene: NA
len: 13
abundance: NA
CDR3aa: CASRDGLSYEQYF
CDR3nt: TGTGCCAGCAGAGACGGACTGTCCTACGAGCAGTACTTC

j_gene: TRBJ1-1
v_gene: TRBV10-2
d_gene: NA
len: 13
abundance: NA
CDR3aa: CASSEWPYTEAFF
CDR3nt: TGCGCCAGCAGTGAGTGGCCATACACTGAAGCTTTCTTT

j_gene: TRBJ1-1
v_gene: TRBV2
d_gene: NA
len: 11
abundance: NA
CDR3aa: CSIGAGTEAFF
CDR3nt: TGTTCCATCGGAGCCGGCACTGAAGCTTTCTTT

j_gene: TRBJ1-2
v_gene: TRBV5-4
d_gene: NA
len: 12
abundance: NA
CDR3aa: CASSLARVGYTF
CDR3nt: TGTGCCAGCAGCTTGGCTAGGGTTGGCTACACCTTC

j_gene: TRBJ1-1
v_gene: TRBV19
d_gene: NA
len: 15
abundance: once
CDR3aa: CASSIGEGLNTEAFF
CDR3nt: TGTGCCAGTAGTATAGGGGAGGGATTGAACACTGAAGCTTTCTTT

j_gene: TRBJ2-5
v_gene: TRBV20-1
d_gene: NA
len: 10
abundance: NA
CDR3aa: CSAALETQYF
CDR3nt: TGCAGTGCCGCTTTGGAGACCCAGTACTTC

j_gene: TRBJ1-4
v_gene: TRBV7-2
d_gene: NA
len: 15
abundance: NA
CDR3aa: CASSFQSRRQEKLFF
CDR3nt: TGTGCCAGCAGCTTCCAGTCGCGGAGGCAGGAAAAACTGTTTTTT

j_gene: TRBJ2-3
v_gene: TRBV2
d_gene: NA
len: 15
abundance: NA
CDR3aa: CASSERASGTDTQYF
CDR3nt: TGTGCCAGCAGTGAAAGGGCATCTGGCACAGATACGCAGTATTTT

j_gene: TRBJ2-7
v_gene: TRBV7-6
d_gene: TRBD1
len: 16
abundance: NA
CDR3aa: CASSRNQYRGLGEQYF
CDR3nt: TGTGCCAGCAGCCGAAACCAATACAGGGGGCTGGGCGAGCAGTACTTC

j_gene: TRBJ2-5
v_gene: TRBV7-2
d_gene: NA
len: 15
abundance: NA
CDR3aa: CASSFSGRNQETQYF
CDR3nt: TGTGCCAGCAGCTTCTCCGGGCGGAACCAAGAGACCCAGTACTTC

j_gene: TRBJ1-6
v_gene: TRBV5-4
d_gene: NA
len: 16
abundance: few
CDR3aa: CASSFLLSSYNSPLHF
CDR3nt: TGTGCCAGCAGCTTTCTCCTGAGCTCCTATAATTCACCCCTCCACTTT

j_gene: TRBJ1-1
v_gene: TRBV2
d_gene: NA
len: 13
abundance: NA
CDR3aa: CASSGWENTEAFF
CDR3nt: TGTGCCAGCAGTGGTTGGGAGAACACTGAAGCTTTCTTT

j_gene: TRBJ2-1
v_gene: TRBV6-6
d_gene: TRBD2
len: 13
abundance: few
CDR3aa: CASSLGTSREQFF
CDR3nt: TGTGCCAGCAGCCTCGGGACTAGCAGAGAGCAGTTCTTC

j_gene: TRBJ2-1
v_gene: TRBV28
d_gene: NA
len: 15
abundance: NA
CDR3aa: CASSLVSGSYNEQFF
CDR3nt: TGTGCCAGCAGTTTAGTATCGGGCTCCTACAATGAGCAGTTCTTC

j_gene: TRBJ1-1
v_gene: TRBV12-5
d_gene: NA
len: 13
abundance: few
CDR3aa: CASGLREDTEAFF
CDR3nt: TGTGCTAGTGGTTTACGGGAAGACACTGAAGCTTTCTTT

j_gene: TRBJ2-3
v_gene: TRBV5-1
d_gene: TRBD1
len: 20
abundance: NA
CDR3aa: CASSSVPGQGSGPGTDTQYF
CDR3nt: TGCGCCAGCAGCTCCGTCCCGGGACAGGGATCGGGCCCAGGCACAGATACGCAGTATTTT

j_gene: TRBJ2-7
v_gene: TRBV10-2
d_gene: TRBD1
len: 13
abundance: few
CDR3aa: CASSAATGAEQYF
CDR3nt: TGCGCCAGCAGTGCCGCGACAGGGGCCGAGCAGTACTTC

j_gene: TRBJ2-6
v_gene: TRBV15
d_gene: NA
len: 16
abundance: NA
CDR3aa: CATSGPGWDGANVLTF
CDR3nt: TGTGCCACCAGCGGACCAGGGTGGGATGGGGCCAACGTCCTGACTTTC

j_gene: TRBJ1-1
v_gene: TRBV7-2
d_gene: TRBD1
len: 16
abundance: NA
CDR3aa: CASSDRDRGRNTEAFF
CDR3nt: TGTGCCAGCAGCGACCGGGACAGGGGGCGGAACACTGAAGCTTTCTTT

j_gene: TRBJ2-7
v_gene: TRBV28
d_gene: TRBD2
len: 15
abundance: once
CDR3aa: CASSLSLAGVYEQYF
CDR3nt: TGTGCCAGCAGTTTATCCCTAGCGGGAGTGTACGAGCAGTACTTC

j_gene: TRBJ1-5
v_gene: TRBV6-5
d_gene: NA
len: 13
abundance: NA
CDR3aa: CASGQYRNQPQHF
CDR3nt: TGTGCCAGCGGGCAATACAGGAATCAGCCCCAGCATTTT

j_gene: TRBJ2-7
v_gene: TRBV11-2
d_gene: NA
len: 12
abundance: NA
CDR3aa: CASSATSYEQYF
CDR3nt: TGTGCCAGCAGCGCCACCTCCTACGAGCAGTACTTC

j_gene: TRBJ1-5
v_gene: TRBV6-6
d_gene: NA
len: 13
abundance: NA
CDR3aa: CASSYGKGQPQHF
CDR3nt: TGTGCCAGCAGTTACGGCAAGGGGCAGCCCCAGCATTTT

j_gene: TRBJ2-1
v_gene: TRBV5-1
d_gene: TRBD2
len: 14
abundance: NA
CDR3aa: CASSSAGVHNEQFF
CDR3nt: TGCGCCAGCAGCTCCGCGGGGGTCCACAATGAGCAGTTCTTC

j_gene: TRBJ2-3
v_gene: TRBV18
d_gene: TRBD1
len: 17
abundance: NA
CDR3aa: CASSPLRGQGSTDTQYF
CDR3nt: TGTGCCAGCTCACCCCTCCGAGGACAGGGGTCCACAGATACGCAGTATTTT

j_gene: TRBJ2-3
v_gene: TRBV6-4
d_gene: NA
len: 17
abundance: once
CDR3aa: CASSDSKRGPDTDTQYF
CDR3nt: TGTGCCAGCAGTGACTCGAAACGGGGGCCTGACACAGATACGCAGTATTTT

j_gene: TRBJ2-3
v_gene: TRBV4-1
d_gene: TRBD2
len: 18
abundance: NA
CDR3aa: CASSQDRYSGRAADTQYF
CDR3nt: TGCGCCAGCAGCCAAGACCGCTATAGCGGGAGGGCCGCAGATACGCAGTATTTT

j_gene: TRBJ1-1
v_gene: TRBV7-8
d_gene: NA
len: 13
abundance: once
CDR3aa: CASSFGRNTEAFF
CDR3nt: TGTGCCAGCAGCTTCGGACGGAACACTGAAGCTTTCTTT

j_gene: TRBJ1-2
v_gene: TRBV6-1
d_gene: TRBD1
len: 15
abundance: NA
CDR3aa: CASRATGTGAYGYTF
CDR3nt: TGTGCCAGCAGGGCCACCGGGACAGGGGCCTATGGCTACACCTTC

j_gene: TRBJ1-1
v_gene: TRBV27
d_gene: NA
len: 13
abundance: few
CDR3aa: CASSFDRVKDAFF
CDR3nt: TGTGCCAGCAGTTTCGATCGAGTGAAGGACGCTTTCTTT

j_gene: TRBJ1-4
v_gene: TRBV7-2
d_gene: NA
len: 15
abundance: NA
CDR3aa: CASSLDGGDWEKLFF
CDR3nt: TGTGCCAGCAGCTTAGATGGAGGCGACTGGGAAAAACTGTTTTTT

j_gene: TRBJ1-5
v_gene: TRBV19
d_gene: TRBD1
len: 15
abundance: NA
CDR3aa: CASRRGQGGDRPQHF
CDR3nt: TGTGCCAGTAGGCGAGGACAGGGTGGGGATCGGCCCCAGCATTTT

j_gene: TRBJ1-5
v_gene: TRBV29-1
d_gene: TRBD1
len: 13
abundance: NA
CDR3aa: CSARTGLHQPQHF
CDR3nt: TGCAGCGCTCGGACAGGGCTTCATCAGCCCCAGCATTTT